This T cell receptor beta chain was obtained from a study of technical replicates of blood from a few donors. TCRdb's copy holds only in-frame clones and misses some; the assay was immunoSEQ multiplex PCR. The repertoire consists of more than 70,000 clones, with roughly 97% occurring once and the leading ten covering around 0.2%. The CDR3 covers 15 residues. CDR1 is SGHNT, CDR2 YYREEE, per germline (reference sequence). Trimming cost V 0 bases and J 0 bases, with 10 bases left between them. The rearrangement links TRBV5-4 to TRBJ2-7; perhaps TRBD2 as D (5 bases). This TCR came from a human donor in good health. Sequencing used T cells isolated from PBMCs. CDR3 DNA: TGTGCCAGCAGCTTGGCCAGCGGTAGCTCCTACGAGCAGTACTTC. Protein sequence: CASSLASGSSYEQYF.